The following is a T cell receptor beta chain sequence with its context. Its antigen is as yet unknown. The sample originates from a study of T cell responses to AZD1222 COVID-19 vaccine. Study-level findings and limits: Sampled repertoires all dated from after the peak T cell response. Dominant at 160-218 and 743-854, vaccine-associated CD4 TCRs also spanned spike. Only 5 or 6 people who got AZD1222 tested seropositive at baseline. Unmutated regions of variants are reportedly targeted by nearly half of spike-specific TCRs.

TCRdb's table, derived via immunoSEQ multiplex PCR, lists solely in-frame clones and lacks some. This table holds roughly 130,000 clones, 88% found once. CDR3 length: 13 amino acids. V was shortened by 0 bases and J by 6 bases, with 9 bases between the two germline ends. Germline CDR1 is SGHRS and CDR2 is YFSETQ. The TCR was taken from an adult in good health. Source: peripheral blood, taken on day 0 of MenACWY control vaccination. This sequence joins TRBV5-1 and TRBJ1-2, with D unresolved. The CDR3 protein is CASSLGYWDGYTF. The CDR3 region has the DNA TGCGCCAGCAGCTTGGGCTATTGGGATGGCTACACCTTC.